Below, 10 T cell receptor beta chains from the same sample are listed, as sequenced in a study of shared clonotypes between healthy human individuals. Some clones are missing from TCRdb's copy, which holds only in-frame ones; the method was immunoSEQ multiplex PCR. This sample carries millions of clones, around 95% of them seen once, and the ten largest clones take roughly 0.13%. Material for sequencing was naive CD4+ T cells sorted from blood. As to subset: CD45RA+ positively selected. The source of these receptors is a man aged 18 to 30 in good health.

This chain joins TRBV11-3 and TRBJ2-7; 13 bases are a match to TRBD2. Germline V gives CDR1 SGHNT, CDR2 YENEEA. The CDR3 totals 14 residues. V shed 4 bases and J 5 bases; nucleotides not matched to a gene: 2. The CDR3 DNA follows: TGTGCCAGCAGCTCAGGACTAGCGGGAGACGAGCAGTACTTC. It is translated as CASSSGLAGDEQYF. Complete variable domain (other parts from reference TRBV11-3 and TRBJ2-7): EAGVVQSPRYKIIEKKQPVAFWCNPISGHNTLYWYLQNLGQGPELLIRYENEEAVDDSQLPKDRFSAERLKGVDSTLKIQPAELGDSAVYLCASSSGLAGDEQYFGPGTRLTVT.

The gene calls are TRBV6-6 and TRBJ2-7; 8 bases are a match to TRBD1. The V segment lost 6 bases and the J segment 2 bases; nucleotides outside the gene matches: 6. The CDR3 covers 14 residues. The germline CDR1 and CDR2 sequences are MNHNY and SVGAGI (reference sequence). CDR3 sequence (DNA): TGTGCCAGCAGCTACAGGGGGTTCGCCTACGAGCAGTACTTC. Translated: CASSYRGFAYEQYF.

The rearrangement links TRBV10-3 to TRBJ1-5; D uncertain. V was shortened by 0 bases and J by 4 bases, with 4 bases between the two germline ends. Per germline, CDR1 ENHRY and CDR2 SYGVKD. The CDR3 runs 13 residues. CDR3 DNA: TGTGCCATCAGTGAGTCGCATAATCAGCCCCAGCATTTT. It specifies CAISESHNQPQHF.

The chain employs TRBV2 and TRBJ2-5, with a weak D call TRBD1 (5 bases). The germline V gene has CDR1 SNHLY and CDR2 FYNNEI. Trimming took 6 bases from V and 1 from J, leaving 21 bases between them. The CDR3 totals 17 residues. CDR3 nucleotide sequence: TGTGCCAGCAGCCGCGAAGCAGGGAATAGGGGCCAAGAGACCCAGTACTTC. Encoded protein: CASSREAGNRGQETQYF.

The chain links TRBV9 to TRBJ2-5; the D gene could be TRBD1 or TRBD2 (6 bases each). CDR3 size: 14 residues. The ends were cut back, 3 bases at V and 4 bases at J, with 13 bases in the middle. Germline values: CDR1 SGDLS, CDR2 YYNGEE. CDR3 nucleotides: TGTGCCAGCAGCGAGGGGGGACGGCGAGAGACCCAGTACTTC. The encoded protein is CASSEGGRRETQYF.

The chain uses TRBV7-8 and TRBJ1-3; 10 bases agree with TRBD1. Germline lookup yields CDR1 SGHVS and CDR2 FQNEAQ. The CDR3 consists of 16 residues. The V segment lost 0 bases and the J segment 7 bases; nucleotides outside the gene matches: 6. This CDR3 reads CASSLAEPGQGNTIYF. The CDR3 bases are TGTGCCAGCAGCTTAGCGGAACCGGGACAGGGGAACACCATATATTTT.

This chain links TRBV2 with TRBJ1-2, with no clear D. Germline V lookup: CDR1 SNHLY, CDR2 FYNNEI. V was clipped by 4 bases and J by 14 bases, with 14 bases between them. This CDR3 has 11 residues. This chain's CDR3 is CASSVWGAETF. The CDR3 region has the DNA TGTGCCAGCAGTGTTTGGGGAGCGGAAACCTTC.

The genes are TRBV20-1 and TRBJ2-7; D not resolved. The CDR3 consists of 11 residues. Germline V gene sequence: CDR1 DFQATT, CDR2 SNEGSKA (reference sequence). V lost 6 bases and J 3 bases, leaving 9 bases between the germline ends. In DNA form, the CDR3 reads TGCAGTGCCCCCTCGCTCTACGAGCAGTACTTC. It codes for CSAPSLYEQYF.

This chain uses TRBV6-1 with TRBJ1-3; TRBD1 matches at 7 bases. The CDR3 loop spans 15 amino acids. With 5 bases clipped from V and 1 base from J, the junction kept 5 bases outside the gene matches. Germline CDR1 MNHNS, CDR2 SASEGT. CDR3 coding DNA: TGTGCCAGCAGTAAGGACAGGCCTTCTGGAAACACCATATATTTT. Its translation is CASSKDRPSGNTIYF.

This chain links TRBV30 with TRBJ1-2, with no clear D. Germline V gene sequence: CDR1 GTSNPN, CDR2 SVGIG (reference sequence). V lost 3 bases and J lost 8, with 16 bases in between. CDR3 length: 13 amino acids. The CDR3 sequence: CAWSFSSLEGYTF. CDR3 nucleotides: TGTGCCTGGAGCTTCTCGTCCCTTGAGGGCTACACCTTC.